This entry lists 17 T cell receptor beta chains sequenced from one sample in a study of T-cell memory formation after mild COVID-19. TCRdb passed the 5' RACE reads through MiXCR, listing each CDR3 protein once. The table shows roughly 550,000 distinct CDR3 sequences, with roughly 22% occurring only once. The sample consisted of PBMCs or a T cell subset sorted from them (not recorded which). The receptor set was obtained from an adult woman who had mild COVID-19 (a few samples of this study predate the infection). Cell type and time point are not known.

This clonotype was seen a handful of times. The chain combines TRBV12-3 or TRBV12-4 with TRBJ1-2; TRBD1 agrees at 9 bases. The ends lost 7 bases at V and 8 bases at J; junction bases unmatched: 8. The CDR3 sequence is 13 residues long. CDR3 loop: CASNRDRAKGYTF. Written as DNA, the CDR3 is TGTGCCAGCAACCGGGACAGGGCGAAGGGCTACACCTTC.

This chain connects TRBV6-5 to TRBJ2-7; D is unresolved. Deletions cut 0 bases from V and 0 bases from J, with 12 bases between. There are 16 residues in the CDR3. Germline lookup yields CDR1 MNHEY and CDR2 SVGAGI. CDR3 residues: CASSYSTLASSYEQYF. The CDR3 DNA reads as TGTGCCAGCAGTTACTCGACTCTTGCGAGCTCCTACGAGCAGTACTTC.

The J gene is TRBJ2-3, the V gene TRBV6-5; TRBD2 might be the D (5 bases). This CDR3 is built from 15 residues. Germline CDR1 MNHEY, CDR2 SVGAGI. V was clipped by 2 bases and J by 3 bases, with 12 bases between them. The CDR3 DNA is TGTGCCAGCAGTTACGGGCAGTGGAGGACAGATACGCAGTATTTT. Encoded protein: CASSYGQWRTDTQYF.

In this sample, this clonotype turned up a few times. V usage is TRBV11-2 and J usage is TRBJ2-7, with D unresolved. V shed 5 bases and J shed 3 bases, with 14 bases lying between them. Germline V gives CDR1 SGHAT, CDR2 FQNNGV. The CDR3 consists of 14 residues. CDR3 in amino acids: CASSARGAFYEQYF. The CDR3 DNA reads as TGTGCCAGCAGCGCCCGAGGAGCCTTCTACGAGCAGTACTTC.

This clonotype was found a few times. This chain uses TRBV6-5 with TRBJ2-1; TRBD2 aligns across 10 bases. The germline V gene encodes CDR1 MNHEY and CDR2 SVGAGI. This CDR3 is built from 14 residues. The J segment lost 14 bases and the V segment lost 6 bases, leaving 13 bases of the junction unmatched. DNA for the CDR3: TGTGCCAGCAGGGCAACTAGCGGGGACCGCGGGGAGTTCTTC. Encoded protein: CASRATSGDRGEFF.

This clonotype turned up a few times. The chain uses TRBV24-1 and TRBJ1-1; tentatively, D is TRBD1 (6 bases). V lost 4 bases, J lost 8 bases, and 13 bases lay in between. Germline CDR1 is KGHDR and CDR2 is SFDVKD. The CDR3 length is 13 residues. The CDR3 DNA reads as TGTGCCACCAGTGAACTAGGGGGGACAGAAGCTTTCTTT. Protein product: CATSELGGTEAFF.

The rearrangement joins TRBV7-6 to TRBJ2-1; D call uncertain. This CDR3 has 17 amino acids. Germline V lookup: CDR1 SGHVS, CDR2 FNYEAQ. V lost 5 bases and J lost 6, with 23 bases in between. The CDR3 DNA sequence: TGTGCCAGCAGCCCGAGCTCGACGTCCAGAGCACTCAATGAGCAGTTCTTC. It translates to CASSPSSTSRALNEQFF.

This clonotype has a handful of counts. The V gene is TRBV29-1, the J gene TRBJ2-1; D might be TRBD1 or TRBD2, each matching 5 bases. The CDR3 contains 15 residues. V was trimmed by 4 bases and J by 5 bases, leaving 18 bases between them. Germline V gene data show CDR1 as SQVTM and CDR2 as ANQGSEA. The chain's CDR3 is CSVGGQGRNNNEQFF. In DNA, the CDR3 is TGCAGCGTTGGTGGTCAGGGACGAAATAACAATGAGCAGTTCTTC.

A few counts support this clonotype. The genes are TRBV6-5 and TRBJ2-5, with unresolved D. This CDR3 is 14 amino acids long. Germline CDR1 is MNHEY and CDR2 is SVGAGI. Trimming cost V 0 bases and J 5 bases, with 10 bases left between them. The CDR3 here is CASSYSNSRETQYF. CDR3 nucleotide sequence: TGTGCCAGCAGTTACTCTAACAGTCGGGAGACCCAGTACTTC.

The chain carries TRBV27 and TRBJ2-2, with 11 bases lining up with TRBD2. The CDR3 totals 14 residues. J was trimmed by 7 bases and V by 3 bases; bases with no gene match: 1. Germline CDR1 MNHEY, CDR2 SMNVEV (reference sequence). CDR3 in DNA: TGTGCCAGCAGTTTGACTAGCGGGGTCGGGGAGCTGTTTTTT. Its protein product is CASSLTSGVGELFF.

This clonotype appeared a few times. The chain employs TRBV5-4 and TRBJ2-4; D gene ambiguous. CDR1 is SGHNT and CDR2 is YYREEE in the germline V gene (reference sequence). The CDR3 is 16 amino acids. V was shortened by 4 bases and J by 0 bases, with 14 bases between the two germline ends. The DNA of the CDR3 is TGTGCCAGCAGCCCCAAGGTAACTGGAGCCAAAAACATTCAGTACTTC. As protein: CASSPKVTGAKNIQYF.

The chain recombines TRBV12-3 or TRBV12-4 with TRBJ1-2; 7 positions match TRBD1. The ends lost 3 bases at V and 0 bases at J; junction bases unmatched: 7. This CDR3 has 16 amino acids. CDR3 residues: CASSLNPQGANYGYTF. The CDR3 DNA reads TGTGCCAGCAGTTTGAATCCGCAGGGGGCTAACTATGGCTACACCTTC.

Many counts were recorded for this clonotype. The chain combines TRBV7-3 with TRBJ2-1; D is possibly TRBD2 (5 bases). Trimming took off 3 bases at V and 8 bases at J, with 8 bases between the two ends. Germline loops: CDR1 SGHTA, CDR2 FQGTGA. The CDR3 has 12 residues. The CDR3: CASSFVGDEQFF. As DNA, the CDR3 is TGTGCCAGCAGCTTCGTCGGGGATGAGCAGTTCTTC.

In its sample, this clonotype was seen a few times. DNA of the CDR3: TGCAGCGTTGAAAGGACTGTCTCCAATGAGCAGTTCTTC. Translating gives CSVERTVSNEQFF. The chain combines TRBV29-1 with TRBJ2-1, with D possibly TRBD2 on 5 matching bases. This CDR3 is 13 amino acids long. Trimming removed 2 bases at V and 6 bases at J, with 11 bases between. Looked up from germline, CDR1 is SQVTM and CDR2 is ANQGSEA.

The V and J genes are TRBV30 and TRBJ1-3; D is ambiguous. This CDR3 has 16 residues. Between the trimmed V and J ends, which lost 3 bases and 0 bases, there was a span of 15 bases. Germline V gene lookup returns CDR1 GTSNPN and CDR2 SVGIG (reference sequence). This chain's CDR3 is CAWSLKIDSSGNTIYF. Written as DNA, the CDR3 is TGTGCCTGGAGCCTGAAAATCGATAGCTCTGGAAACACCATATATTTT.

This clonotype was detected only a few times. The CDR3 region has the DNA TGTGCCAGCAGCCGTTCTAGCGGGAGTGAAACAGATACGCAGTATTTT. This sequence encodes CASSRSSGSETDTQYF. V gene TRBV7-3 combines with J gene TRBJ2-3; 10 bases are a match to TRBD2. V lost 5 bases to trimming and J lost 3 bases; unmatched junction nucleotides: 8. The CDR3 sequence is 16 residues long. Germline CDR1 and CDR2: SGHTA and FQGTGA.

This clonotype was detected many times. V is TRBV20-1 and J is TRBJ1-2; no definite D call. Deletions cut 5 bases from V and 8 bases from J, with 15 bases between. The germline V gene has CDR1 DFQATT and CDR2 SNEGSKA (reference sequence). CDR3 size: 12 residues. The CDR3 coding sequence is TGCAGTGCTGCAGAGGACGAACGGGGCTACACCTTC. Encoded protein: CSAAEDERGYTF.